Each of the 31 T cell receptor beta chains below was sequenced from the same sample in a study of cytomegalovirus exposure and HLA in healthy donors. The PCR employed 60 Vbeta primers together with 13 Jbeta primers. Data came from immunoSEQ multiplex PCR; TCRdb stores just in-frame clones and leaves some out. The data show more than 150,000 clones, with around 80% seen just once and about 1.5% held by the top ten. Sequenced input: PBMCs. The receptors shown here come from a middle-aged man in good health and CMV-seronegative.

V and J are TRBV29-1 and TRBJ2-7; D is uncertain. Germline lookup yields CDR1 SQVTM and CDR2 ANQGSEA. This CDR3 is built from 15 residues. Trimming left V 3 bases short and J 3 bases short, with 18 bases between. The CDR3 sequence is CSVEPARSLFYEQYF. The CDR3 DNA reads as TGCAGCGTTGAGCCCGCCCGGTCCCTCTTCTACGAGCAGTACTTC.

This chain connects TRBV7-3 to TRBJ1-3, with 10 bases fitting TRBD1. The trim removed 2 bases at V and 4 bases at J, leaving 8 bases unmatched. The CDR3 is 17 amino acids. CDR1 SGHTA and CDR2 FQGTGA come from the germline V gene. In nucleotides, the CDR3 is TGTGCCAGCAGCTTATCAGGGACAGGGGAGACCGGAAACACCATATATTTT. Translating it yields CASSLSGTGETGNTIYF.

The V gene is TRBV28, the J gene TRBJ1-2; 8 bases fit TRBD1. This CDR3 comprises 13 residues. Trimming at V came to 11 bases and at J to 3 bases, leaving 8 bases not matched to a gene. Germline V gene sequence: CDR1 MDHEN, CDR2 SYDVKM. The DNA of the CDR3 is TGTGCCTCAGGGGGCCGGACGTACTATGGCTACACCTTC. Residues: CASGGRTYYGYTF.

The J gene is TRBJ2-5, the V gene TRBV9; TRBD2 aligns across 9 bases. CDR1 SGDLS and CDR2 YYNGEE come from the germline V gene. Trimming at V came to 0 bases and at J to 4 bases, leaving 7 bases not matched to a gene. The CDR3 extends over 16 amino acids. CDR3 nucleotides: TGTGCCAGCAGCGTAGTGGGTAGCGGGAGCAGAGAGACCCAGTACTTC. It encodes CASSVVGSGSRETQYF.

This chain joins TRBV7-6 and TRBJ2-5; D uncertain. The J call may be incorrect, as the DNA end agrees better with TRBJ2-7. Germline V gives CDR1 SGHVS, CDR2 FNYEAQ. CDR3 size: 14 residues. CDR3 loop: CASSLDASSYEQYF. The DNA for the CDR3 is TGTGCCAGCAGCTTAGATGCGAGCTCCTACGAGCAGTACTTC.

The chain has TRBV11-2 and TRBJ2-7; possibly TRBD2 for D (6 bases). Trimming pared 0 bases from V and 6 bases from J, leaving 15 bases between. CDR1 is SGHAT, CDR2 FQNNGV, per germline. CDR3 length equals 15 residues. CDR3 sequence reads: CASSLDGREIPEQYF. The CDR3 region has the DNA TGTGCCAGCAGCTTAGATGGACGGGAGATCCCCGAGCAGTACTTC.

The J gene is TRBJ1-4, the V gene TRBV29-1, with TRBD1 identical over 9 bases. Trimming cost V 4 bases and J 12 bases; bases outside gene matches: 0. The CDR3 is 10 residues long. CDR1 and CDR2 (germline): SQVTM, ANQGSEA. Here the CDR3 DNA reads TGCAGCGTTGGGGACAGGGAACTGTTTTTT. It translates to CSVGDRELFF.

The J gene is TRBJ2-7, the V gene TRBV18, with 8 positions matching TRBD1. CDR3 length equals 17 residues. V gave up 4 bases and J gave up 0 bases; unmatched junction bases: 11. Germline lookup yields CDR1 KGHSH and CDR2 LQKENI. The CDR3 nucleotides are TGTGCCAGCTCACGAGAAAGGGACAGGAGGTTCTCCTACGAGCAGTACTTC. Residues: CASSRERDRRFSYEQYF.

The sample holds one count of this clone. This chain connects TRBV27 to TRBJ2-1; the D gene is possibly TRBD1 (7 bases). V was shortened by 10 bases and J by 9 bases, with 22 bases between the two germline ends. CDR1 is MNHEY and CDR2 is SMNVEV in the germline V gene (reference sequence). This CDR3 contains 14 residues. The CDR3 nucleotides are TGTGCCACGCGGAGGGCTCCCCCAGGGGGTGAGCAGTTCTTC. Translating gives CATRRAPPGGEQFF.

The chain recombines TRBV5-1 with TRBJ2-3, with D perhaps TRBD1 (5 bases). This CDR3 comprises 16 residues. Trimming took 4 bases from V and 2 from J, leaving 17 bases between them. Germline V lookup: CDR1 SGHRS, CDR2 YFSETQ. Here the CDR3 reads CASSPQGRVTTDTQYF. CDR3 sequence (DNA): TGCGCCAGCAGCCCCCAGGGAAGGGTGACCACAGATACGCAGTATTTT.

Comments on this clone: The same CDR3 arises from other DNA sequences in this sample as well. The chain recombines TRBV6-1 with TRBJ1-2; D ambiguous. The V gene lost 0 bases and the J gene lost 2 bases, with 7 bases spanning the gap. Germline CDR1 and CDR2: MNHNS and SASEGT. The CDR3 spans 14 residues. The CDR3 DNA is TGTGCCAGCAGTGAAGCAGGCGGGAACTATGGCTACACCTTC. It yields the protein CASSEAGGNYGYTF.

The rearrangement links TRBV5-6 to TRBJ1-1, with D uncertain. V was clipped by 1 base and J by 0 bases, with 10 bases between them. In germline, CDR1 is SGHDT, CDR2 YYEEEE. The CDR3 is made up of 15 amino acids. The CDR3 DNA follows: TGTGCCAGCAGCTTGCTCGAGCTTATGAACACTGAAGCTTTCTTT. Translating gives CASSLLELMNTEAFF.

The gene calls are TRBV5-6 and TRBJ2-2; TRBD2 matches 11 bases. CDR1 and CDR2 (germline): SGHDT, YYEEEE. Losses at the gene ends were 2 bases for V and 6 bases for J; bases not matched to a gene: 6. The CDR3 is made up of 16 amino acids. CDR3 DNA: TGTGCCAGCAGCTTTCGCACTAGCGGGAGAGCCGGGGAGCTGTTTTTT. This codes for CASSFRTSGRAGELFF. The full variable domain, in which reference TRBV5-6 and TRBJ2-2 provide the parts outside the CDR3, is DAGVTQSPTHLIKTRGQQVTLRCSPKSGHDTVSWYQQALGQGPQFIFQYYEEEERQRGNFPDRFSGHQFPNYSSELNVNALLLGDSALYLCASSFRTSGRAGELFFGEGSRLTVL.

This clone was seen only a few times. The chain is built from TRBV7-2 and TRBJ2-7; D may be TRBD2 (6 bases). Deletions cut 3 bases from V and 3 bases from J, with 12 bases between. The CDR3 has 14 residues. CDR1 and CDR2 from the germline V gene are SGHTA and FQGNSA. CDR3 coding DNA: TGTGCCAGCAGCTTCCGACGGGGAGGCTACGAGCAGTACTTC. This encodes CASSFRRGGYEQYF.

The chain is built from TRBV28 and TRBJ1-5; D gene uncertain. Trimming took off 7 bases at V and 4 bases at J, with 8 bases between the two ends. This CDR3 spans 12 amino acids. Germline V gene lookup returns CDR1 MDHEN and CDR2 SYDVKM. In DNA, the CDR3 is TGTGCCAGCACCCAGACAAATCAGCCCCAGCATTTT. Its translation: CASTQTNQPQHF. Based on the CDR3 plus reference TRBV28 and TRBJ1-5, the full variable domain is DVKVTQSSRYLVKRTGEKVFLECVQDMDHENMFWYRQDPGLGLRLIYFSYDVKMKEKGDIPEGYSVSREKKERFSLILESASTNQTSMYLCASTQTNQPQHFGDGTRLSIL.

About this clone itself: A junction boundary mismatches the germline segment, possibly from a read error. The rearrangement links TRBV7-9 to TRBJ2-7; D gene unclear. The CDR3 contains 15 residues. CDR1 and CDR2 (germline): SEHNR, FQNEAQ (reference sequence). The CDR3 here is CSSSLVPKLSYEQYF. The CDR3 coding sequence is TGTTCCAGCAGCTTAGTCCCCAAGCTTTCCTACGAGCAGTACTTC.

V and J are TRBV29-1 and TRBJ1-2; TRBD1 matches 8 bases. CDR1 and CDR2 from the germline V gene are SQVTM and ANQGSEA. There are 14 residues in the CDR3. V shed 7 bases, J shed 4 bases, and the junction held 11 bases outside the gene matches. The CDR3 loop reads CSGYRQGAGYGYTF. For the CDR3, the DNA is TGCAGCGGCTACCGGCAGGGGGCAGGCTATGGCTACACCTTC.

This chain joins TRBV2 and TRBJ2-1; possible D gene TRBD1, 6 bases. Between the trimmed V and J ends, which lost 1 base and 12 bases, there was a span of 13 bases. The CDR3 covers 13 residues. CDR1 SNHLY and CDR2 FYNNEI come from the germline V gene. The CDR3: CASSEGGLHRQFF. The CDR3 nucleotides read TGTGCCAGCAGTGAAGGGGGGCTTCATAGGCAGTTCTTC.

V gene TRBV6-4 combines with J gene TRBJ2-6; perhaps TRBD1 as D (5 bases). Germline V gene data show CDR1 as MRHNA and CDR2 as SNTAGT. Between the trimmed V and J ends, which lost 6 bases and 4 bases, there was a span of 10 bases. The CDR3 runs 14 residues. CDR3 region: CASSWGSGANVLTF. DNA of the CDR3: TGTGCCAGCAGCTGGGGCTCGGGGGCCAACGTCCTGACTTTC.

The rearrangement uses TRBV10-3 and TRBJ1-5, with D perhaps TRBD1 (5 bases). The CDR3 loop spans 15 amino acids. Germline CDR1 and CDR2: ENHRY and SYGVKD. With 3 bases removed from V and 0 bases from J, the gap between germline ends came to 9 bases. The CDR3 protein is CAISDPGYSNQPQHF. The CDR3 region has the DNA TGTGCCATCAGTGATCCAGGGTATAGCAATCAGCCCCAGCATTTT.

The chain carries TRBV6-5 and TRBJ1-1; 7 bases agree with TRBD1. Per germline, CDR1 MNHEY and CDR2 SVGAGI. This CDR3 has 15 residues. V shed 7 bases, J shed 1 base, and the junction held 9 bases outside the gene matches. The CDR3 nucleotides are TGTGCCAGCATTGGGTACAGGGGCCAGAACACTGAAGCTTTCTTT. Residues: CASIGYRGQNTEAFF.

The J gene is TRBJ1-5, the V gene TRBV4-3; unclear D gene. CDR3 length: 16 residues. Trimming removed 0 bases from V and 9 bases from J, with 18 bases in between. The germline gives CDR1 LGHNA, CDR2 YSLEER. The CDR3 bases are TGCGCCAGCAGCCAAGATTTCTATGGGTTCCTAGGGCCCCAGCATTTT. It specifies CASSQDFYGFLGPQHF.

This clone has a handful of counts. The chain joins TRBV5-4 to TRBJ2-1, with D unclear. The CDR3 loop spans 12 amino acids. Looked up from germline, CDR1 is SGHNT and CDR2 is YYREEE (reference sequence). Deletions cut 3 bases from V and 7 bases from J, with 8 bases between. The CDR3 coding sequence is TGTGCCAGCAGCTCCTGGCTTAATGAGCAGTTCTTC. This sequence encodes CASSSWLNEQFF.

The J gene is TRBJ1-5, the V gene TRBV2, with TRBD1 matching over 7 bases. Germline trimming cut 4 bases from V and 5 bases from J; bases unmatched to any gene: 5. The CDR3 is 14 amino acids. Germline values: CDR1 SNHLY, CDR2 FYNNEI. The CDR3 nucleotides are TGTGCCAGCAGTGCATCCAGGGGGGATCAGCCCCAGCATTTT. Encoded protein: CASSASRGDQPQHF.

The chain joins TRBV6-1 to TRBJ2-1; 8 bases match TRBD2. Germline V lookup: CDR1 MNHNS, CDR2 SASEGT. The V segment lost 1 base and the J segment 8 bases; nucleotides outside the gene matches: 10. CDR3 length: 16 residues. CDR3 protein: CASSEVGTSGFHEQFF. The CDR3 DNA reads TGTGCCAGCAGTGAAGTAGGGACTAGTGGATTCCATGAGCAGTTCTTC.

DNA for the CDR3: TGTGCCAGCACGTTGAAGCTCGGTAGCTCCTACGAGCAGTACTTC. Its translation: CASTLKLGSSYEQYF. The chain employs TRBV7-2 and TRBJ2-7; D remains unclear. Germline V lookup: CDR1 SGHTA, CDR2 FQGNSA. Trimming cost V 7 bases and J 0 bases, with 16 bases left between them. CDR3 length: 15 residues.

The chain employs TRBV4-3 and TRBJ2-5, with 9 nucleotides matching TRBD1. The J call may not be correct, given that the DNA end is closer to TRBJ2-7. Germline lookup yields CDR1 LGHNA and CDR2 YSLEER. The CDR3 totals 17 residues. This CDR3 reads CASSRTRGRTGVNEQYF. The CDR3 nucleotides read TGCGCCAGCAGCCGGACAAGGGGTCGGACAGGGGTGAACGAGCAGTACTTC.

Here the CDR3 DNA reads TGTGCCAGCAGCCAACAGGGACTAGCGGGCCCAGATACGCAGTATTTT. Amino acid sequence: CASSQQGLAGPDTQYF. The chain carries TRBV14 and TRBJ2-3, with 12 bases fitting TRBD2. In germline, CDR1 is SGHDN, CDR2 FVKESK. J lost 4 bases, V lost 2 bases, and 4 bases had no gene match. The CDR3 extends over 16 amino acids.

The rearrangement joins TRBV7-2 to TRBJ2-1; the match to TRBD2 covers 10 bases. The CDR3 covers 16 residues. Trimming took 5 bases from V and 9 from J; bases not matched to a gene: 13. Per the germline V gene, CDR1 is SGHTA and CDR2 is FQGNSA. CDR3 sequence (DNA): TGTGCCAGCAGCCCCCGCGGGGCTAGCGGGAGAGGTGAGCAGTTCTTC. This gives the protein CASSPRGASGRGEQFF. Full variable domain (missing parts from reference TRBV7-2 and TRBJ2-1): GAGVSQSPSNKVTEKGKDVELRCDPISGHTALYWYRQSLGQGLEFLIYFQGNSAPDKSGLPSDRFSAERTGGSVSTLTIQRTQQEDSAVYLCASSPRGASGRGEQFFGPGTRLTVL.

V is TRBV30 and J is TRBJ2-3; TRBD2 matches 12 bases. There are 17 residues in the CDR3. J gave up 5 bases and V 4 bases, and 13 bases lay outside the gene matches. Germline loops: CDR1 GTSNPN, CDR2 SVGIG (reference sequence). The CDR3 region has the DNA TGTGCCTGGAAAACGTTTGGGCTAGCGGGGGGGAGAGATACGCAGTATTTT. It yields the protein CAWKTFGLAGGRDTQYF.

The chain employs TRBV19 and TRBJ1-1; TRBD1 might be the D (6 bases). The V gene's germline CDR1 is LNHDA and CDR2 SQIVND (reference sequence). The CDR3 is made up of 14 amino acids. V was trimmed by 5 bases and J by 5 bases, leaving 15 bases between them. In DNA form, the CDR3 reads TGTGCCAGTAGTCAGACAGGCCGCGGGACTGAAGCTTTCTTT. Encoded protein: CASSQTGRGTEAFF.